These T cell receptor beta chains were read from a single sample in a study of blood T cell repertoires in COVID-19. Assay used: immunoSEQ multiplex PCR; TCRdb lists only in-frame clones, some missing. Here the sample spans fewer than 250,000 clones, roughly 82% being singletons. The specimen was peripheral blood. Every receptor here comes from a woman aged 70 to 79 with acute or convalescent COVID-19. CDR3s include the opening cysteine and the closing phenylalanine or tryptophan. D genes are given only for firm matches. A clone size is listed for some rows: how often the clone was seen (once, few, many), or a class if it is expanded.

>15|NA|TRBV9|NA|TRBJ1-1
CASSVGRVGNTEAFF
TGTGCCAGCAGCGTGGGCAGGGTGGGGAACACTGAAGCTTTCTTT
>15|TRBD1|TRBV28|NA|TRBJ2-7
CASRTGTGDPYEQYF
TGTGCCAGCAGGACCGGGACAGGGGATCCCTACGAGCAGTACTTC
>13|NA|TRBV30|NA|TRBJ1-5
CAWSPTGGQPQHF
TGTGCCTGGAGTCCGACGGGGGGGCAGCCCCAGCATTTT
>14|NA|TRBV19|NA|TRBJ1-5
CASAWGDGNQPQHF
TGTGCCAGCGCCTGGGGAGACGGCAATCAGCCCCAGCATTTT
>17|TRBD1|TRBV7-2|NA|TRBJ2-7
CASSRIPGQGLSYEQYF
TGTGCCAGCAGCAGAATCCCGGGACAGGGTCTGTCCTACGAGCAGTACTTC
>16|NA|TRBV24-1|NA|TRBJ1-5
CATSDSAGTSNQPQHF
TGTGCCACCAGTGATTCCGCCGGGACAAGCAATCAGCCCCAGCATTTT
>16|NA|TRBV9|NA|TRBJ1-3
CASSATPGEGGNTIYF
TGTGCCAGCAGCGCCACCCCAGGGGAAGGTGGAAACACCATATATTTT
>15|TRBD1|TRBV2|NA|TRBJ1-6
CASRATGTGNSPLHF
TGTGCCAGCAGAGCCACCGGGACAGGCAATTCACCCCTCCACTTT
>14|NA|TRBV18|NA|TRBJ2-1
CASSPRTDYNEQFF
TGTGCCAGCTCACCCAGGACAGACTACAATGAGCAGTTCTTC
>14|NA|TRBV11-3|NA|TRBJ2-7
CASSLDTSSYEQYF
TGTGCCAGCAGCTTAGATACCAGCTCCTACGAGCAGTACTTC
>13|NA|TRBV7-9|NA|TRBJ2-2
CASSRANTGELFF
TGTGCCAGCAGCCGAGCGAACACCGGGGAGCTGTTTTTT
>15|TRBD1|TRBV27|NA|TRBJ1-1
CASRPWTGGEAEAFF
TGTGCCAGCAGACCCTGGACAGGGGGAGAGGCTGAAGCTTTCTTT
>11|NA|TRBV5-1|NA|TRBJ2-1
CASAEYNEQFF
TGCGCCAGCGCAGAATACAATGAGCAGTTCTTC
>17|TRBD2|TRBV5-1|NA|TRBJ2-1
CASSPQISGGTYNEQFF
TGCGCCAGCAGCCCTCAAATTAGCGGGGGGACTTACAATGAGCAGTTCTTC
>11|NA|TRBV20-1|NA|TRBJ2-7
CSPHRAYEQYF
TGCAGTCCCCACAGAGCCTACGAGCAGTACTTC
>15|TRBD1|TRBV4-2|NA|TRBJ1-1
CASSQAAGGNTEAFF
TGTGCCAGCAGCCAAGCGGCAGGGGGGAACACTGAAGCTTTCTTT
>16|TRBD1|TRBV6-2/TRBV6-3|NA|TRBJ1-5
CASSQGQGFDNQPQHF
TGTGCCAGCAGCCAGGGACAGGGTTTTGACAATCAGCCCCAGCATTTT
>17|TRBD1|TRBV4-2|NA|TRBJ1-4
CASSQDPMGQQNEKLFF
TGTGCCAGCAGCCAAGATCCCATGGGACAGCAAAATGAAAAACTGTTTTTT
>15|TRBD1|TRBV6-5|NA|TRBJ1-1
CASSYGEGQGVVAFF
TGTGCCAGCAGTTACGGGGAAGGGCAGGGGGTGGTGGCTTTCTTT
>16|NA|TRBV4-1|NA|TRBJ1-2
CASSQRIGESNYGYTF
TGCGCCAGCAGCCAACGAATCGGAGAATCTAACTATGGCTACACCTTC
>15|TRBD1|TRBV19|NA|TRBJ1-2
CASTQIRTGGDGYTF
TGTGCTAGTACCCAGATTCGGACAGGGGGCGATGGCTACACCTTC
>17|TRBD2|TRBV5-1|NA|TRBJ2-5
CASSLSTSGAPGETQYF
TGCGCCAGCAGCTTGTCGACTAGCGGGGCCCCGGGGGAGACCCAGTACTTC
>16|NA|TRBV24-1|few|TRBJ1-4
CATSDPRSATNEKLFF
TGTGCCACCAGTGATCCAAGGAGTGCAACTAATGAAAAACTGTTTTTT
>12|NA|TRBV6-5|few|TRBJ2-7
CASRRTAYEQYF
TGTGCCAGCAGGAGGACAGCTTACGAGCAGTACTTC
>16|TRBD2|TRBV28|NA|TRBJ2-7
CASSLQGLAAAYEQYF
TGTGCCAGCAGTTTACAGGGACTAGCGGCGGCCTACGAGCAGTACTTC
>17|TRBD1|TRBV13|NA|TRBJ2-3
CASSRGTGQIRTDTQYF
TGTGCCAGCAGCCGAGGAACGGGACAGATCCGCACAGATACGCAGTATTTT
>14|NA|TRBV10-2|once|TRBJ1-1
CASRSGQLNTEAFF
TGCGCCAGCAGATCAGGGCAGTTGAACACTGAAGCTTTCTTT
>16|NA|TRBV6-2/TRBV6-3|NA|TRBJ2-2
CASSRDRGGNTGELFF
TGTGCCAGCAGTCGAGATAGGGGGGGGAACACCGGGGAGCTGTTTTTT
>14|NA|TRBV15|NA|TRBJ1-5
CATSSRPANQPQHF
TGTGCCACCAGCAGCAGGCCTGCGAATCAGCCCCAGCATTTT
>15|TRBD1|TRBV9|NA|TRBJ1-2
CASSVVGDRAHGYTF
TGTGCCAGCAGCGTAGTCGGGGACAGGGCCCATGGCTACACCTTC
>18|TRBD1|TRBV6-1|NA|TRBJ1-2
CASSGFRGTGVAIFVYTF
TGTGCCAGCAGTGGGTTTCGGGGGACAGGGGTGGCTATCTTTGTCTACACCTTC
>13|TRBD1|TRBV5-1|NA|TRBJ2-7
CASNRDRATEQYF
TGCGCCAGCAATCGGGACAGAGCTACCGAGCAGTACTTC
>15|NA|TRBV5-1|NA|TRBJ1-5
CASSLDDSLRSPQHF
TGCGCCAGCAGCTTGGATGACAGTTTACGGTCGCCCCAGCATTTT
>17|TRBD2|TRBV27|NA|TRBJ2-2
CASSFRAAGGRTGELFF
TGTGCCAGCAGTTTTCGGGCAGCGGGGGGACGGACCGGGGAGCTGTTTTTT
>16|TRBD1|TRBV4-3|once|TRBJ1-2
CASSQGSTGGLAGYTF
TGCGCCAGCAGCCAAGGTTCGACAGGGGGTCTAGCTGGCTACACCTTC
>17|TRBD1|TRBV28|NA|TRBJ1-6
CASSPPRDRVGNSPLHF
TGTGCCAGCAGTCCACCCCGGGACAGGGTTGGTAATTCACCCCTCCACTTT
>15|TRBD1|TRBV7-9|NA|TRBJ1-1
CASSRQGLRGTEAFF
TGTGCCAGCAGCAGACAGGGGTTGAGAGGAACTGAAGCTTTCTTT
>15|TRBD1|TRBV3-1/TRBV3-2|NA|TRBJ1-1
CASSLQGAGGTEAFF
TGTGCCAGCAGCCTACAGGGGGCAGGGGGCACTGAAGCTTTCTTT
>11|NA|TRBV5-1|NA|TRBJ2-1
CASSLEQEQFF
TGCGCCAGCAGCTTGGAACAGGAGCAGTTCTTC
>13|NA|TRBV5-6|once|TRBJ1-2
CASSSGRWYGYTF
TGTGCCAGCAGCTCGGGTAGGTGGTATGGCTACACCTTC
>15|NA|TRBV19|NA|TRBJ1-6
CASSTGNSYNSPLHF
TGTGCCAGTAGTACAGGGAACTCCTATAATTCACCCCTCCACTTT
>16|NA|TRBV5-6|NA|TRBJ1-3
CASSEDRLISGNTIYF
TGTGCCAGCAGCGAGGACAGATTAATCTCTGGAAACACCATATATTTT
>19|TRBD2|TRBV7-6|NA|TRBJ2-3
CASSPMAVMAGGQTDTQYF
TGTGCCAGCAGCCCTATGGCCGTGATGGCGGGGGGGCAAACAGATACGCAGTATTTT
>16|TRBD1|TRBV6-6|NA|TRBJ1-1
CASSYPSTGGDTEAFF
TGTGCCAGCAGTTACCCCTCGACAGGGGGGGACACTGAAGCTTTCTTT
>16|TRBD2|TRBV7-8|NA|TRBJ2-2
CASSLAPSGNTGELFF
TGTGCCAGCAGCTTAGCGCCTAGCGGAAACACCGGGGAGCTGTTTTTT
>14|NA|TRBV9|NA|TRBJ2-1
CASSVAGGRNEQFF
TGTGCCAGCAGCGTAGCCGGGGGACGCAATGAGCAGTTCTTC
>14|NA|TRBV3-1/TRBV3-2|NA|TRBJ1-5
CASSQISSNQPQHF
TGTGCCAGCAGCCAAATATCGAGCAATCAGCCCCAGCATTTT
>13|TRBD1|TRBV15|NA|TRBJ2-1
CATSTNTGEEQFF
TGTGCCACCAGCACCAATACAGGGGAAGAGCAGTTCTTC
>14|NA|TRBV19|NA|TRBJ1-2
CASSIGERNYGYTF
TGTGCCAGTAGTATTGGGGAGCGTAACTATGGCTACACCTTC
>15|NA|TRBV5-1|NA|TRBJ2-7
CASSLAADGYYEQYF
TGCGCCAGCAGCTTGGCAGCGGACGGATACTACGAGCAGTACTTC
>15|NA|TRBV19|NA|TRBJ1-5
CASSWGGDGNQPQHF
TGTGCCAGTAGTTGGGGGGGGGACGGCAATCAGCCCCAGCATTTT
>14|NA|TRBV2|NA|TRBJ1-1
CASSALQGSTEAFF
TGTGCCAGCAGCGCCCTTCAGGGGAGTACTGAAGCTTTCTTT
>15|TRBD2|TRBV2|few|TRBJ2-1
CASSTAGGQINEQFF
TGTGCCAGCAGTACCGCGGGGGGCCAAATCAACGAGCAGTTCTTC
>14|NA|TRBV6-5|NA|TRBJ1-2
CASSLTAEVYGYTF
TGTGCCAGCAGTCTGACGGCAGAGGTCTATGGCTACACCTTC
>15|NA|TRBV7-2|NA|TRBJ1-3
CASSLASGSGNTIYF
TGTGCCAGCAGCTTAGCTTCAGGCTCTGGAAACACCATATATTTT
>17|TRBD2|TRBV19|NA|TRBJ2-3
CASSSTGTRTGVGTQYF
TGTGCCAGTAGTAGTACCGGGACTAGGACCGGAGTGGGTACGCAGTATTTT
>12|NA|TRBV28|NA|TRBJ2-5
CASSPPQETQYF
TGTGCCAGCAGTCCTCCGCAAGAGACCCAGTACTTC
>12|NA|TRBV7-9|NA|TRBJ1-1
CASSLMALEAFF
TGTGCCAGCAGCTTAATGGCTCTTGAAGCTTTCTTT
>14|NA|TRBV6-1|NA|TRBJ1-1
CASSERGGSTEAFF
TGTGCCAGCAGTGAACGAGGGGGATCCACTGAAGCTTTCTTT